The TCR beta chain described here comes from a study of blood T cell repertoires in COVID-19. In the source study's methods: Reference gene primers were amplified, and this amplification served to estimate nucleated cell counts. The data were produced by immunoSEQ multiplex PCR, yet TCRdb's version contains in-frame clones alone and is incomplete. That table supplies the V and J calls and clone size; D and trimming were determined from the DNA. Of around 140,000 clones in the sample, 80% to 90% were seen once. Trimming cost V 5 bases and J 0 bases; bases outside gene matches: 4. The CDR3 length is 16 residues. Germline V gene lookup returns CDR1 SGHTA and CDR2 FQGTGA.

The chain has TRBV7-3 and TRBJ2-1, with 10 nucleotides matching TRBD1. Sequences were obtained from peripheral blood. The sequence came from a woman aged 45 to 65 with active or convalescent COVID-19. Here the CDR3 reads CASSKGQGSSYNEQFF. CDR3 coding DNA: TGTGCCAGCAGCAAGGGACAGGGGAGCTCCTACAATGAGCAGTTCTTC. The variable domain in full, with the rest retrieved from reference TRBV7-3 and TRBJ2-1, is GAGVSQTPSNKVTEKGKYVELRCDPISGHTALYWYRQSLGQGPEFLIYFQGTGAADDSGLPNDRFFAVRPEGSVSTLKIQRTERGDSAVYLCASSKGQGSSYNEQFFGPGTRLTVL.